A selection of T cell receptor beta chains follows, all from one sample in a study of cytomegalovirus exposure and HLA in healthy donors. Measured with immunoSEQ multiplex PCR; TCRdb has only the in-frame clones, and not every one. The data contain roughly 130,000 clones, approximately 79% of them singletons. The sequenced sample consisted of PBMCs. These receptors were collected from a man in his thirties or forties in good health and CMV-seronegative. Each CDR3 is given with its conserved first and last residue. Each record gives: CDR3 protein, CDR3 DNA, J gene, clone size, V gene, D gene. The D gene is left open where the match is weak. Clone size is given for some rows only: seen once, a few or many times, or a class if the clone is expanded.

CDR3: CASSYSGRAQETQYF
DNA: TGTGCCAGCAGTTACTCGGGCAGGGCCCAAGAGACCCAGTACTTC
J: TRBJ2-5
size: few
V: TRBV6-5
D: .

CDR3: CASSGRDRGDEQYF
DNA: TGCGCCAGCAGCGGCCGGGACAGGGGGGACGAGCAGTACTTC
J: TRBJ2-7
size: .
V: TRBV4-3
D: TRBD1

CDR3: CASSYRRGETQYF
DNA: TGTGCCAGCAGTTACCGCAGGGGTGAGACCCAGTACTTC
J: TRBJ2-5
size: few
V: TRBV6-5
D: .

CDR3: CASSLGVAGGIRDTQYF
DNA: TGTGCCAGCAGCCTAGGGGTAGCGGGGGGGATTCGAGATACGCAGTATTTT
J: TRBJ2-3
size: .
V: TRBV11-3
D: TRBD2

CDR3: CAVRPRLAGGGEQFF
DNA: TGTGCCGTCAGGCCCCGTCTAGCGGGGGGTGGGGAGCAGTTCTTC
J: TRBJ2-1
size: .
V: TRBV7-2
D: TRBD2

CDR3: CASSLNGGGETQYF
DNA: TGTGCCAGCAGTCTCAACGGCGGGGGAGAGACCCAGTACTTC
J: TRBJ2-5
size: .
V: TRBV27
D: TRBD2

CDR3: CAWSVLSLVDSGELFF
DNA: TGTGCCTGGAGTGTACTGTCCCTAGTCGATAGCGGGGAGCTGTTTTTT
J: TRBJ2-2
size: once
V: TRBV30
D: .

CDR3: CASSFGFGRGGYEQYF
DNA: TGCGCCAGCAGCTTTGGATTCGGGCGGGGCGGGTACGAGCAGTACTTC
J: TRBJ2-7
size: .
V: TRBV7-2
D: .

CDR3: CASSKTGTATSYEQYF
DNA: TGTGCCAGCAGCAAGACAGGGACAGCGACTTCCTACGAGCAGTACTTC
J: TRBJ2-7
size: .
V: TRBV21-1
D: .

CDR3: CASSISTGVSYEQYF
DNA: TGTGCCAGTAGTATTTCAACAGGGGTTTCGTACGAGCAGTACTTC
J: TRBJ2-7
size: few
V: TRBV19
D: TRBD1

CDR3: CASSFRTGLSQYF
DNA: TGTGCCAGCAGTTTTCGGACAGGGTTAAGTCAGTACTTC
J: TRBJ2-7
size: .
V: TRBV27
D: TRBD1

CDR3: CASTGGQGFGYTF
DNA: TGTGCCAGCACAGGGGGACAGGGCTTTGGCTACACCTTC
J: TRBJ1-2
size: .
V: TRBV7-8
D: TRBD1

CDR3: CASSLDTGQKPYEQYF
DNA: TGTGCCAGCAGCTTAGACACGGGACAGAAACCCTACGAGCAGTACTTC
J: TRBJ2-7
size: .
V: TRBV7-2
D: TRBD1

CDR3: CASSLTGAEETQYF
DNA: TGTGCCAGCAGTTTAACAGGGGCCGAAGAGACCCAGTACTTC
J: TRBJ2-5
size: .
V: TRBV27
D: TRBD1

CDR3: CASSLTSGATDTQYF
DNA: TGCGCCAGCAGCCTGACTAGCGGGGCTACAGATACGCAGTATTTT
J: TRBJ2-3
size: .
V: TRBV4-1
D: TRBD2

CDR3: CASSYSNNQPQHF
DNA: TGTGCCAGCAGTTACTCTAACAATCAGCCCCAGCATTTT
J: TRBJ1-5
size: .
V: TRBV6-5
D: .

CDR3: CASSPPRLAGGETQYF
DNA: TGTGCCAGCTCACCACCTCGACTAGCGGGGGGCGAGACCCAGTACTTC
J: TRBJ2-5
size: .
V: TRBV18
D: TRBD2

CDR3: CASSLGALSGGNQPQHF
DNA: TGTGCCAGCAGCTTGGGGGCCCTCTCCGGAGGCAATCAGCCCCAGCATTTT
J: TRBJ1-5
size: .
V: TRBV7-2
D: .

CDR3: CSAISNQQQFF
DNA: TGCAGTGCCATTAGCAATCAACAGCAGTTCTTC
J: TRBJ2-1
size: .
V: TRBV20-1
D: .

CDR3: CASEAGGPTDTQYF
DNA: TGTGCCAGCGAAGCGGGGGGGCCTACAGATACGCAGTATTTT
J: TRBJ2-3
size: .
V: TRBV11-2
D: TRBD2

CDR3: CASSYSGQSYGYTF
DNA: TGTGCCAGCAGTTACTCAGGACAGAGCTATGGCTACACCTTC
J: TRBJ1-2
size: .
V: TRBV6-6
D: .

CDR3: CAISDGHNSPLHF
DNA: TGTGCCATCAGTGACGGTCATAATTCACCCCTCCACTTT
J: TRBJ1-6
size: .
V: TRBV10-3
D: .

CDR3: CASSPRQGANYGYTF
DNA: TGTGCCAGCAGCCCCCGACAGGGAGCGAACTATGGCTACACCTTC
J: TRBJ1-2
size: .
V: TRBV9
D: TRBD1

CDR3: CAISLAGGYEQYF
DNA: TGCGCCATCTCATTAGCGGGGGGTTACGAGCAGTACTTC
J: TRBJ2-7
size: .
V: TRBV10-2
D: TRBD2

CDR3: CASILAGVGTGELFF
DNA: TGTGCCAGTATTTTAGCGGGGGTTGGGACCGGGGAGCTGTTTTTT
J: TRBJ2-2
size: .
V: TRBV6-6
D: TRBD2

CDR3: CASSSTKTQYF
DNA: TGTGCCAGCAGCTCTACCAAGACCCAGTACTTC
J: TRBJ2-5
size: once
V: TRBV7-9
D: .

CDR3: CAWSVRQGRGYTF
DNA: TGTGCCTGGAGTGTTCGGCAGGGGAGAGGCTACACCTTC
J: TRBJ1-2
size: .
V: TRBV30
D: .

CDR3: CASSLGARELEGNTIYF
DNA: TGTGCCAGCAGCTTAGGAGCTCGGGAACTCGAGGGAAACACCATATATTTT
J: TRBJ1-3
size: .
V: TRBV7-8
D: .

CDR3: CASSPYDSGYNEQFF
DNA: TGTGCCAGCAGCCCCTACGATAGCGGCTACAATGAGCAGTTCTTC
J: TRBJ2-1
size: .
V: TRBV11-3
D: .

CDR3: CATSIEGAGSSSYNEQFF
DNA: TGTGCCACCAGCATAGAGGGGGCAGGGAGCAGCTCCTACAATGAGCAGTTCTTC
J: TRBJ2-1
size: .
V: TRBV15
D: TRBD1